These T cell receptor beta chains were read from a single sample in a study of cytomegalovirus exposure and HLA in healthy donors. TCRdb's copy holds only in-frame clones and misses some; the assay was immunoSEQ multiplex PCR. The sample carries some 160,000 clones, 75% to 80% recorded once. The sample consisted of PBMCs. The receptor set was obtained from a woman between 25 and 40 years old in good health and CMV-seronegative. CDR3s include the opening cysteine and the closing phenylalanine or tryptophan. D genes are given only for firm matches. Only some rows state a clone size, as once, few, many or a class for expanded clones.

D gene	V gene	J gene	clone size	CDR3 DNA	CDR3 protein
TRBD1	TRBV2	TRBJ1-1	-	TGTGCCAGCAGTGCCTCTCGACAGGGCACTGAAGCTTTCTTT	CASSASRQGTEAFF
-	TRBV11-1	TRBJ1-2	-	TGTGCCAGCAGCTTAGAGCTAAGAGGAGGGGGGGACTATGGCTACACCTTC	CASSLELRGGGDYGYTF
-	TRBV7-6	TRBJ1-5	-	TGTGCCAGCAGCCTCGGTATGGGGGGAAGCAATCAGCCCCAGCATTTT	CASSLGMGGSNQPQHF
TRBD2	TRBV9	TRBJ2-3	-	TGTGCCAGCAGCACCCTACTAGCGGGGCGGACAGATACGCAGTATTTT	CASSTLLAGRTDTQYF
TRBD1	TRBV5-4	TRBJ1-3	-	TGTGCCAGCAGCAGCCCTCCGGGACAGGGAATCTCTGGAAACACCATATATTTT	CASSSPPGQGISGNTIYF
-	TRBV4-1	TRBJ2-7	-	TGCGCCAGCAGCCAAGATTCGGCTAGCGCAGCGGGCGAGCAGTACTTC	CASSQDSASAAGEQYF
-	TRBV5-6	TRBJ1-3	-	TGTGCCAGCAGCTTGGGCCTACAGGGTTTTGGAAACACCATATATTTT	CASSLGLQGFGNTIYF
-	TRBV7-8	TRBJ1-2	-	TGTGCCAGCAGCTTAGGAGACTATGGCTACACCTTC	CASSLGDYGYTF
-	TRBV5-1	TRBJ1-1	once	TGCGCCAGCAGCAGAACAGGGCAGACTGAAGCTTTCTTT	CASSRTGQTEAFF
TRBD1	TRBV7-9	TRBJ1-1	-	TGTGCCAGCAGCATTACCCAGGACAGGGGGAACACTGAAGCTTTCTTT	CASSITQDRGNTEAFF
TRBD1	TRBV5-1	TRBJ1-1	once	TGCGCCAGCAGCTTGGGATTCAGGGGGCAGATGAACACTGAAGCTTTCTTT	CASSLGFRGQMNTEAFF
-	TRBV21-1	TRBJ1-4	-	TGTGCCAGCAGACAGGGGGGAGTGGGTGAAAAACTGTTTTTT	CASRQGGVGEKLFF
TRBD1	TRBV5-1	TRBJ1-1	-	TGCGCCAGCAGCGCCTCCCCCACAGGGGCCACTGAAGCTTTCTTT	CASSASPTGATEAFF
-	TRBV4-1	TRBJ2-1	-	TGCGCCAGCAGCCAAGATAACTATGCAGCCTACAATGAGCAGTTCTTC	CASSQDNYAAYNEQFF
-	TRBV11-2	TRBJ2-5	-	TGTGCCAGCAGATCCGTCGGCAGGGGCACGGAGACCCAGTACTTC	CASRSVGRGTETQYF
TRBD1	TRBV4-1	TRBJ2-2	few	TGCGCCAGCAGCCAAAATTTAATAGGACAGGGGAACACCGGGGAGCTGTTTTTT	CASSQNLIGQGNTGELFF
-	TRBV29-1	TRBJ1-2	-	TGCAGCGTTGAAGGGCAGGTTAACTATGGCTACACCTTC	CSVEGQVNYGYTF
-	TRBV7-9	TRBJ2-2	-	TGTGCCAGCAGCTTAGGGACAGTCACCGGGGAGCTGTTTTTT	CASSLGTVTGELFF
-	TRBV7-3	TRBJ2-2	-	TGTTCCAGCAGCTTAACCCCAGGGCTCAACACCGGGGAGCTGTTTTTT	CSSSLTPGLNTGELFF
-	TRBV7-9	TRBJ1-5	-	TGTGCCAGCAGCCGAGAGGTGGATCAGCCCCAGCATTTT	CASSREVDQPQHF
-	TRBV30	TRBJ1-2	-	TGTGCCTGGACCGTCCGGATGTGGAGCGGCTACACCTTC	CAWTVRMWSGYTF
TRBD1	TRBV18	TRBJ1-2	-	TGTGCCAGCTCACTAGGGACAGGCTTCAGTGGCTACACCTTC	CASSLGTGFSGYTF
TRBD1	TRBV30	TRBJ1-4	few	TGTGCCTGGAGCCGGACAGGGTCTAATGAAAAACTGTTTTTT	CAWSRTGSNEKLFF
-	TRBV6-1	TRBJ2-7	few	TGTGCCAGTCTCCAGATCACCCGTGGTCAGCAGTACTTC	CASLQITRGQQYF
-	TRBV7-2	TRBJ1-2	-	TGTGCCAGCAGCTTAGTCAAGTCAGGGGATACCTATGGCTACACCTTC	CASSLVKSGDTYGYTF
-	TRBV4-1	TRBJ2-1	few	TGCGCCAGCAGCCAAGCGGAAGGGGGGGATTACAATGAGCAGTTCTTC	CASSQAEGGDYNEQFF
-	TRBV7-8	TRBJ1-1	-	TGTGCCAGCAGCTTGAGGGACTTGGACACTGAAGCTTTCTTT	CASSLRDLDTEAFF
TRBD1	TRBV7-9	TRBJ1-2	-	TGTGCCAGCAGCTCCCGGGACAGGGATGGCTACACCTTC	CASSSRDRDGYTF
-	TRBV7-9	TRBJ1-1	-	TGTGCCAGCAGCCTGATCCAGGACACTGAGGCTTTCTTT	CASSLIQDTEAFF
-	TRBV11-3	TRBJ2-1	once	TGTGCCAGCAGCTTAGCGGACAGCTACGATGAGCAGTTCTTC	CASSLADSYDEQFF
-	TRBV7-2	TRBJ2-7	-	TGTGCCAGCACGGTAGTAGGGGCCAGCTCCTACGAGCAGTACTTC	CASTVVGASSYEQYF
-	TRBV7-9	TRBJ1-2	-	TGTGCCAGCAGCTTAGAGCGACAGTTTAACTATGGCTACACCTTC	CASSLERQFNYGYTF
TRBD2	TRBV30	TRBJ2-7	-	TGTGCCTGGAGTGACGGGACTAGCTTATCCTACGAGCAGTACTTC	CAWSDGTSLSYEQYF
-	TRBV7-2	TRBJ1-3	few	TGTGCCAGCAGCTTAGGTGGGCAGGGAAGATCAAACACCATATATTTT	CASSLGGQGRSNTIYF
-	TRBV6-1	TRBJ1-5	-	TGTGCCAGCAGTGAAGCACTGGGCAATCAGCCCCAGCATTTT	CASSEALGNQPQHF
TRBD1	TRBV5-1	TRBJ1-2	-	TGCGCCAGCAGCTTGGGACAGGGGAACCTTGGCTACACCTTC	CASSLGQGNLGYTF
TRBD1	TRBV10-2	TRBJ2-7	-	TGCGCCAGCACAGAAGGGACAGGGAACCACGAGCAGTACTTC	CASTEGTGNHEQYF